The 10 T cell receptor beta chains listed next were all sequenced from one sample in a study of blood T cell repertoires in COVID-19. This table comes from immunoSEQ multiplex PCR, and its TCRdb copy is limited to in-frame clones, with some not included. The sample has about 170,000 clones; around 85% are singletons. Sequenced sample: peripheral blood. These TCRs come from a man older than 75 with COVID-19, enrolled during active disease.

This rearrangement joins TRBV18 to TRBJ1-5; weak D call: TRBD1 (5 bases). Trimming stripped 4 bases from V and 4 bases from J, with 11 bases between. Germline V gene data show CDR1 as KGHSH and CDR2 as LQKENI. There are 14 residues in the CDR3. For the CDR3, the DNA is TGTGCCAGCTCACAACAGGATTCGAATCAGCCCCAGCATTTT. Translation gives CASSQQDSNQPQHF. The full variable domain, its missing parts supplied by reference TRBV18 and TRBJ1-5, is NAGVMQNPRHLVRRRGQEARLRCSPMKGHSHVYWYRQLPEEGLKFMVYLQKENIIDESGMPKERFSAEFPKEGPSILRIQQVVRGDSAAYFCASSQQDSNQPQHFGDGTRLSIL.

This chain joins TRBV9 and TRBJ1-2, with 9 nucleotides matching TRBD1. In germline, CDR1 is SGDLS, CDR2 YYNGEE. This CDR3 has 18 amino acids. V trimming: 0 bases; J trimming: 4 bases; junction bases outside the gene matches: 13. CDR3 coding DNA: TGTGCCAGCAGCGTAGACAACCTTGGACAGGGGATCGGCTATGGCTACACCTTC. Residues: CASSVDNLGQGIGYGYTF.

V gene TRBV5-1 combines with J gene TRBJ2-5; 9 positions agree with TRBD2. This CDR3 has 17 residues. Trimming cost V 0 bases and J 2 bases; bases outside gene matches: 8. CDR1 is SGHRS, CDR2 YFSETQ, per germline. CDR3 sequence (DNA): TGCGCCAGCAGCTTGGCGGGTAGCGGGGGAGCTCAAGAGACCCAGTACTTC. Translating it yields CASSLAGSGGAQETQYF.

The chain couples TRBV15 to TRBJ2-2; a possible D gene is TRBD2 (5 bases). V was cut by 0 bases and J by 4 bases, with 18 bases left in between. The CDR3 runs 18 residues. Germline V gene sequence: CDR1 LNHNV, CDR2 YYDKDF (reference sequence). CDR3 protein: CATSRDLRAGRTTGELFF. CDR3 DNA: TGTGCCACCAGCAGAGATTTGAGGGCCGGGCGGACCACCGGGGAGCTGTTTTTT.

This chain uses TRBV5-1 with TRBJ2-7, with 15 bases that match TRBD2. This CDR3 has 16 amino acids. Germline loops: CDR1 SGHRS, CDR2 YFSETQ. Trimming removed 6 bases from V and 3 bases from J; junction bases left unmatched: 7. CDR3 DNA sequence: TGCGCCAGCACGCCCGGGACTAGCGGGGGGTTCTACGAGCAGTACTTC. As protein: CASTPGTSGGFYEQYF.

The V and J genes are TRBV5-6 and TRBJ2-7; 9 nucleotides align to TRBD1. From germline, CDR1 is SGHDT and CDR2 YYEEEE. V was clipped by 5 bases and J by 3 bases; unmatched bases: 6. The CDR3 is made up of 14 amino acids. The CDR3 DNA reads TGTGCCAGCAGTCCGGGACAGGGTTTCTACGAGCAGTACTTC. Translated: CASSPGQGFYEQYF.

This chain joins TRBV6-5 and TRBJ1-3; no clear D. Germline assignment: CDR1 MNHEY and CDR2 SVGAGI. V lost 8 bases, J lost 2 bases, and 13 bases lay in between. The CDR3 loop spans 14 amino acids. CDR3 region: CASQERGTGNTIYF. The CDR3 DNA follows: TGTGCCAGCCAAGAGCGGGGAACTGGAAACACCATATATTTT.

This rearrangement joins TRBV12-3 or TRBV12-4 to TRBJ2-7, with 7 bases lining up with TRBD1. The V and J ends lost 6 bases and 3 bases, in that order; junction bases with no gene match: 5. This CDR3 has 13 amino acids. DNA for the CDR3: TGTGCCAGCAGGATGACAGGGAGCTACGAGCAGTACTTC. Translating it yields CASRMTGSYEQYF.

V gene TRBV11-2 combines with J gene TRBJ2-7, with 8 nucleotides matching TRBD2. CDR1 SGHAT and CDR2 FQNNGV come from the germline V gene. Trimming at V came to 4 bases and at J to 2 bases, leaving 4 bases not matched to a gene. The CDR3 totals 14 residues. The CDR3 is CASSSGGFPYEQYF. CDR3 nucleotide sequence: TGTGCCAGCAGCTCGGGGGGGTTTCCCTACGAGCAGTACTTC.

This clone was counted a few times. This chain links TRBV21-1 with TRBJ1-6. TRBV21-1 is a pseudogene. The CDR3 consists of 17 residues. CDR3 sequence: CASSPCGGSPYNSPLHF. Written as DNA, the CDR3 is TGTGCCAGCAGCCCGTGTGGAGGAAGCCCCTATAATTCACCCCTCCACTTT.